Following are 18 T cell receptor beta chains from one sample sequenced in a study of regulatory T cells in long-lasting Graves disease. The sample's time point: persistent/refractory GD, antithyroid drugs over 5 years with positive TRAb. Following extraction of RNA from PBMCs, that RNA was used to make the TCR library. CDR3-region Arm-PCR and iRepertoire HTBI primers produced the TCR beta libraries. From the multiplex PCR reads, TCRdb called clonotypes with MiXCR, one entry per CDR3 protein. Here the sample spans fewer than 600,000 distinct CDR3 sequences, 22% being singletons. The sample consisted of peripheral blood mononuclear cells (PBMCs), taken when the disease was refractory, from a patient treated with antithyroid drugs. These receptor sequences come from a female donor with Graves disease.

This clonotype was recorded many times. V usage is TRBV7-2 and J usage is TRBJ1-2, with a possible D match to TRBD1 (5 bases). CDR3 length: 15 amino acids. The V end lost 3 bases, the J end lost 7 bases, and 18 bases lay between the germline ends. The germline V gene encodes CDR1 SGHTA and CDR2 FQGNSA. CDR3: CASSFNPGQGVGYTF. In nucleotides, the CDR3 is TGTGCCAGCAGCTTTAACCCTGGGCAGGGTGTTGGCTACACCTTC.

The genes are TRBV5-4 and TRBJ2-7, with a weak D call TRBD1 (6 bases). V dropped 4 bases and J dropped 1 base, with 15 bases sitting between them. The CDR3 runs 15 residues. Germline V gives CDR1 SGHNT, CDR2 YYREEE (reference sequence). CDR3 bases: TGTGCCAGCAGCATACTGACCACAGGGTCCTACGAGCAGTACTTC. It specifies CASSILTTGSYEQYF.

This clonotype has a count of ten or more. The chain combines TRBV29-1 with TRBJ1-1, with D uncertain. V was shortened by 1 base and J by 4 bases, with 10 bases between the two germline ends. The CDR3 is 13 residues long. Germline values: CDR1 SQVTM, CDR2 ANQGSEA. CDR3 DNA sequence: TGCAGCGTTGAAGCAGCGTTTACCACTGAAGCTTTCTTT. As protein: CSVEAAFTTEAFF.

J is TRBJ2-4 and V is TRBV20-1; perhaps TRBD2 as D (6 bases). The V end was cut by 3 bases, the J end by 4 bases, with 10 bases between. CDR1 and CDR2 (germline): DFQATT, SNEGSKA (reference sequence). CDR3 length: 13 amino acids. For the CDR3, the DNA is TGCAGTGCTAGGTGGGACTTGAAAAACATTCAGTACTTC. Amino acid sequence: CSARWDLKNIQYF.

Worth noting for this clonotype: A clone one base away is much larger, so this may be a read error. V and J are TRBV6-5 and TRBJ1-5; no reliable D call. The CDR3 is 13 amino acids. V lost 2 bases and J lost 3, with 5 bases in between. CDR1 MNHEY and CDR2 SVGAGI come from the germline V gene. CDR3 sequence (DNA): TGTGCCAGCAGTTACGGGAACAATCAGCCCCAGCATTTT. Translated: CASSYGNNQPQHF.

This chain joins TRBV10-3 and TRBJ2-3; D is unclear. Germline V gives CDR1 ENHRY, CDR2 SYGVKD. The CDR3 is 16 amino acids. V was shortened by 0 bases and J by 2 bases, with 12 bases between the two germline ends. The CDR3 is CAISESGALPTDTQYF. The CDR3 bases are TGTGCCATCAGTGAGTCAGGAGCTCTCCCCACAGATACGCAGTATTTT.

This clonotype was counted between two and nine times. This chain links TRBV9 with TRBJ2-7; tentative D call: TRBD1 (6 bases). V dropped 3 bases and J dropped 2 bases, with 15 bases sitting between them. The CDR3 sequence is 15 residues long. From germline, CDR1 is SGDLS and CDR2 YYNGEE. The CDR3 spells CASSATGSVAYEQYF. CDR3 in DNA: TGTGCCAGCAGCGCTACAGGGTCCGTAGCCTACGAGCAGTACTTC.

The chain links TRBV28 to TRBJ2-7; 13 nucleotides align to TRBD2. Trimming took 6 bases from V and 5 from J; bases not matched to a gene: 10. The CDR3 is made up of 16 amino acids. Germline CDR1 is MDHEN and CDR2 is SYDVKM. The CDR3 DNA reads TGTGCCAGCAGCCCCGGACTAGCGGGAGAATCCCACGAGCAGTACTTC. Its translation: CASSPGLAGESHEQYF.

The J gene is TRBJ1-1, the V gene TRBV30; D is uncertain. The germline gives CDR1 GTSNPN, CDR2 SVGIG (reference sequence). The CDR3 has 12 residues. Trimming removed 4 bases from V and 0 bases from J, with 6 bases in between. The CDR3 reads CAWKGLNTEAFF. DNA for the CDR3: TGTGCCTGGAAGGGCCTGAACACTGAAGCTTTCTTT.

The chain carries TRBV9 and TRBJ1-6, with D unclear. CDR3 length: 17 residues. CDR1 is SGDLS and CDR2 is YYNGEE in the germline V gene. Trimming cost V 3 bases and J 2 bases, with 15 bases left between them. The CDR3 nucleotides are TGTGCCAGCAGCGGCTCAAGGGAGAAGGCCTATAATTCACCCCTCCACTTT. It specifies CASSGSREKAYNSPLHF.

This clonotype turned up a few times. The CDR3 ends on some other residue instead of the conserved phenylalanine or tryptophan, so this is likely a read error. The rearrangement joins TRBV20-1 to TRBJ1-6; 9 nucleotides line up with TRBD1. V lost 6 bases and J lost 8; bases outside the gene matches: 5. The CDR3 is 13 amino acids. Germline loops: CDR1 DFQATT, CDR2 SNEGSKA (reference sequence). CDR3 loop: CSARQGGDSPLHL. Written as DNA, the CDR3 is TGCAGTGCCCGACAGGGGGGAGATTCACCCCTCCACCTT.

This clonotype was observed a handful of times. CDR3 in amino acids: CATPTTLKGYEQYF. CDR3 in DNA: TGTGCCACCCCGACGACGCTTAAGGGCTACGAGCAGTACTTC. The gene calls are TRBV15 and TRBJ2-7; D remains ambiguous. The CDR3 runs 14 residues. The V and J ends lost 8 bases and 3 bases respectively, with 17 bases between them. Germline V gene sequence: CDR1 LNHNV, CDR2 YYDKDF (reference sequence).

There are a few counts of this clonotype. The V gene is TRBV30, the J gene TRBJ1-1; 7 bases match TRBD1. V trimming: 8 bases; J trimming: 4 bases; junction bases outside the gene matches: 16. Germline V gives CDR1 GTSNPN, CDR2 SVGIG (reference sequence). This CDR3 is 15 amino acids long. The CDR3 reads CAGQARRPRSTEAFF. DNA of the CDR3: TGTGCCGGACAGGCCAGGCGTCCCCGTAGCACTGAAGCTTTCTTT.

For this clonotype: This may stem from a read error, because a much larger clone lies one nucleotide away. This is likely a read error, given that the CDR3 carries no conserved phenylalanine or tryptophan at its end. The chain links TRBV12-5 to TRBJ1-5; a weak D match, TRBD1 (5 bases). Trimming cost V 7 bases and J 2 bases, with 15 bases left between them. Germline CDR1 and CDR2: LGHNT and FRNRAP. The CDR3 loop spans 15 amino acids. The CDR3 region is CASALPGGGNQPQHC. Here the CDR3 DNA reads TGTGCTAGTGCCCTGCCTGGGGGTGGCAATCAGCCCCAGCATTGT.

This clonotype was detected a few times. The gene calls are TRBV11-3 and TRBJ2-7; TRBD2 aligns across 7 bases. The V gene end was trimmed by 0 bases and the J gene end by 6 bases; junction bases not matched to a gene: 5. The germline V gene has CDR1 SGHNT and CDR2 YENEEA. This CDR3 contains 14 residues. The chain's CDR3 is CASSLDGGRGEQYF. The CDR3 nucleotides are TGTGCCAGCAGCTTAGACGGCGGGAGAGGCGAGCAGTACTTC.

V gene TRBV20-1 combines with J gene TRBJ2-7; possible D gene TRBD1, 6 bases. Germline V gene data show CDR1 as DFQATT and CDR2 as SNEGSKA (reference sequence). Trimming removed 4 bases at V and 7 bases at J, with 20 bases between. This CDR3 contains 14 residues. CDR3 in amino acids: CSATPSRTVQEQYF. In DNA form, the CDR3 reads TGCAGTGCTACACCTTCCCGGACAGTTCAAGAGCAGTACTTC.

This clonotype was seen only once. The chain employs TRBV7-2 and TRBJ1-3; D is undetermined. Germline assignment: CDR1 SGHTA and CDR2 FQGNSA. The length of the CDR3 is 18 residues. The V end lost 2 bases, the J end lost 1 base, and 18 bases lay between the germline ends. The DNA for the CDR3 is TGTGCCAGCAGCTTAAACCCCGTGTATTCGGGATCTGGAAACACCATATATTTT. It translates to CASSLNPVYSGSGNTIYF.

The chain joins TRBV7-6 to TRBJ1-6; D gene uncertain. Germline-derived CDR1 and CDR2 are SGHVS and FNYEAQ. V shed 6 bases and J shed 7 bases, with 10 bases lying between them. The CDR3 loop spans 13 amino acids. The CDR3 DNA sequence: TGTGCCAGCAGTCTCCCTGGAAATTCACCCCTCCACTTT. Its translation: CASSLPGNSPLHF. Combining the CDR3 with reference TRBV7-6 and TRBJ1-6 gives the whole variable domain GAGVSQSPRYKVTKRGQDVALRCDPISGHVSLYWYRQALGQGPEFLTYFNYEAQQDKSGLPNDRFSAERPEGSISTLTIQRTEQRDSAMYRCASSLPGNSPLHFGNGTRLTVT.